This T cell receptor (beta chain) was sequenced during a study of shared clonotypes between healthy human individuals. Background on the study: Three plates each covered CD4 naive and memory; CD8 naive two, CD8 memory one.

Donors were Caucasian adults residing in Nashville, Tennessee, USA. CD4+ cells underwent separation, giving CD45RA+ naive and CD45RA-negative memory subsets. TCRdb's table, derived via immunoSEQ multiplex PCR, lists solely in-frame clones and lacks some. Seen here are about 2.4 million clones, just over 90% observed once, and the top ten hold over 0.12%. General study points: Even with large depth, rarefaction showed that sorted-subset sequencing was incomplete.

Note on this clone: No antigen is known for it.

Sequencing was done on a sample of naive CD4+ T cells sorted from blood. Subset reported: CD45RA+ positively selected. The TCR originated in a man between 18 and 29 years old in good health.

CDR3 amino acids: CASSQDRDNYNEQFF. The CDR3 nucleotides are TGTGCCAGCAGCCAAGACCGGGACAACTACAATGAGCAGTTCTTC. The rearrangement joins TRBV4-2 to TRBJ2-1, with a weak D call TRBD1 (6 bases). CDR3 length equals 15 residues. Trimming took off 0 bases at V and 3 bases at J, with 9 bases between the two ends. The V gene's germline CDR1 is LGHNA and CDR2 YNFKEQ.